This TCR beta chain was documented in a study of beta chain features in type 1 diabetes. Study observations and caveats: In the patient group, naive, central memory and Treg TCRB repertoires seemed more alike than in the healthy donor group. Sequencing from cDNA could over-represent high-TCR-expressing cells. Amplification by PCR could prefer shorter templates, with the same effect in patients and controls.

V lost 6 bases and J lost 1, with 17 bases in between. The CDR3 sequence is 16 residues long. From germline, CDR1 is ENHRY and CDR2 SYGVKD. This clone was seen more than once but under ten times. Its antigen is not known. Expressed TCRB transcripts were sequenced, since all the RNA that had been isolated was reverse transcribed. Deep immunoSEQ sequencing covered naive, central memory and regulatory T cell samples. Sequenced by immunoSEQ multiplex PCR; TCRdb stores in-frame clones only, minus some. The profile covers 900,000 or so clones, with about a sixth appearing a single time and about 0.02% taken by the ten largest.

Sequenced input: naive CD4+ T cells from blood. The chain is built from TRBV10-3 and TRBJ2-3; perhaps TRBD2 as D (5 bases). The receptor was isolated from a woman in her late teens or twenties in good health. The DNA for the CDR3 is TGTGCCATCAGGGCCTCGCGAACCGGGGGCACAGATACGCAGTATTTT. This sequence encodes CAIRASRTGGTDTQYF.